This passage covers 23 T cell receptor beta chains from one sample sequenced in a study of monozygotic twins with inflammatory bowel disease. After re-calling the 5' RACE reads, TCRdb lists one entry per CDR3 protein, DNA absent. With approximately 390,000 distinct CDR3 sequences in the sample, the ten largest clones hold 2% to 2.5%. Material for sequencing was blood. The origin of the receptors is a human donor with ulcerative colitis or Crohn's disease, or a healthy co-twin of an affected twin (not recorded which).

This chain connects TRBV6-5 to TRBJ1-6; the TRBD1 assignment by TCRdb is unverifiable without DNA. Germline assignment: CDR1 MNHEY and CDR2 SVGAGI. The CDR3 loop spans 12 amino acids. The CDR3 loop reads CASSRGRSPLHF.

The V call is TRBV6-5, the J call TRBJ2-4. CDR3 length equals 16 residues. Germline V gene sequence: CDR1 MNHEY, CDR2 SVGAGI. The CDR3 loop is CASSYSEEGSKNIQYF.

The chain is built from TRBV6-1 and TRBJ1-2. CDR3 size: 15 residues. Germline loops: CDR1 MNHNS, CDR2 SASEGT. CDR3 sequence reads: CASSPGPPGHYGYTF.

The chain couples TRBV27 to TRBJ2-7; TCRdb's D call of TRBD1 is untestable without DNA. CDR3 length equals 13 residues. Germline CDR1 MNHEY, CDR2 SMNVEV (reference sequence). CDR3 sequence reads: CASGETGDYEQYF.

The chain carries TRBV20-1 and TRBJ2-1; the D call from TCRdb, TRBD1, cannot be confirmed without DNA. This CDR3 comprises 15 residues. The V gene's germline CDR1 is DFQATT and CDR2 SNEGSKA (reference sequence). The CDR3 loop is CSARDKAGTPNEQFF.

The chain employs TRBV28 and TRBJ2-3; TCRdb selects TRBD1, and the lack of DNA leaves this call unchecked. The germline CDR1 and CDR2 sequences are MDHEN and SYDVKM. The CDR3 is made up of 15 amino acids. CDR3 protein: CASSSGQGWQVAQYF.

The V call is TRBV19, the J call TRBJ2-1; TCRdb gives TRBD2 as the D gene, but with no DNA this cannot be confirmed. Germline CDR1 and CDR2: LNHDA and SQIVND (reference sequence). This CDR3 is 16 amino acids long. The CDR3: CASRESRERLRNEQFF.

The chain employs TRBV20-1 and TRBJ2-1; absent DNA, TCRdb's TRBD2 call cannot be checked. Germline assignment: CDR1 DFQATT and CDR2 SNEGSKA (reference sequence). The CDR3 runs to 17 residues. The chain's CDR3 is CSAYDYHSGGTYNEQFF.

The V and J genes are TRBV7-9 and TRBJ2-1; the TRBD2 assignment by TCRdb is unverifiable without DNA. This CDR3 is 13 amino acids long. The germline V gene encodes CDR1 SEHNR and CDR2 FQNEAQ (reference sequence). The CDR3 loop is CASSAGTYGEQFF.

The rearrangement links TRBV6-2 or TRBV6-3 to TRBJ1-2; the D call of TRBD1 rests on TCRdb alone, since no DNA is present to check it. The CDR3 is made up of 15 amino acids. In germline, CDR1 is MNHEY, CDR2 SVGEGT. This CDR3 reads CASSYTTGANYGYTF.

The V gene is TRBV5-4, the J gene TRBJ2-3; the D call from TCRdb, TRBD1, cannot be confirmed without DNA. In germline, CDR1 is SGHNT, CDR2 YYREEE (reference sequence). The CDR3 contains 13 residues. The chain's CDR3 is CASSSQGVDTQYF.

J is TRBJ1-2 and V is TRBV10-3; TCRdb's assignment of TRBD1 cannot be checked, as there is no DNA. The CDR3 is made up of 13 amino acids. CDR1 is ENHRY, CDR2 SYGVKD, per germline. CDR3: CAISPGGGEGYTF.

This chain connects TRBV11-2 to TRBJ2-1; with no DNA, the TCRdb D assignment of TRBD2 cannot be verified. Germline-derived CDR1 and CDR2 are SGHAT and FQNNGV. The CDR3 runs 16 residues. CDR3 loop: CASYARVAGAINEQFF.

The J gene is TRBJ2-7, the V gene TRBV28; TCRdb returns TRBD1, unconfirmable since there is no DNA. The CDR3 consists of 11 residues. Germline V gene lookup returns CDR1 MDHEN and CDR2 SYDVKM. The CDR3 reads CASRGQYEQYF. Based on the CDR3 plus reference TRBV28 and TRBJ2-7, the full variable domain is DVKVTQSSRYLVKRTGEKVFLECVQDMDHENMFWYRQDPGLGLRLIYFSYDVKMKEKGDIPEGYSVSREKKERFSLILESASTNQTSMYLCASRGQYEQYFGPGTRLTVT.

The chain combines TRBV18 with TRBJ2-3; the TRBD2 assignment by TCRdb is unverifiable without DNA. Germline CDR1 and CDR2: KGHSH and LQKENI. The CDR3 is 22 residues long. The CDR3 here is CASSPLNRRIASGRGGTDTQYF.

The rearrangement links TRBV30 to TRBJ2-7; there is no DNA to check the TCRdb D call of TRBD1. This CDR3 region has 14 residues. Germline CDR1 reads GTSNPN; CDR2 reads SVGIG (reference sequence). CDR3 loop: CAWSVGVGTYEQYF. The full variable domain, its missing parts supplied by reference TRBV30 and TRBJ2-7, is SQTIHQWPATLVQPVGSPLSLECTVEGTSNPNLYWYRQAAGRGLQLLFYSVGIGQISSEVPQNLSASRPQDRQFILSSKKLLLSDSGFYLCAWSVGVGTYEQYFGPGTRLTVT.

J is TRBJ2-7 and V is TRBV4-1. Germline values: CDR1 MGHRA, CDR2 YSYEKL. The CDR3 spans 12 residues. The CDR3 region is CASSPRLGEQYF.

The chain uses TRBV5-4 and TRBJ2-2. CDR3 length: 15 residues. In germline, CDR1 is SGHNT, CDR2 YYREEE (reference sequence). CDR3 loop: CASSLDPGHTGELFF.

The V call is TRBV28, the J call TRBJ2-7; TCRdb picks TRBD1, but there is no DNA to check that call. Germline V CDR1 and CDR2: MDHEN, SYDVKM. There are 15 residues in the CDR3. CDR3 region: CASSSPGQVSREQYF.

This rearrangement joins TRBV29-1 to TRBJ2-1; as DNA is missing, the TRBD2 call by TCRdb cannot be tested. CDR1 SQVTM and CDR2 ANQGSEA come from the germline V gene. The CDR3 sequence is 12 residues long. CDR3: CSGGLADNEQFF.

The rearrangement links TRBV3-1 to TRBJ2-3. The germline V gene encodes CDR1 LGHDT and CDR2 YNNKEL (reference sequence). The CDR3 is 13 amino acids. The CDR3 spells CASSQHVITTQYF.

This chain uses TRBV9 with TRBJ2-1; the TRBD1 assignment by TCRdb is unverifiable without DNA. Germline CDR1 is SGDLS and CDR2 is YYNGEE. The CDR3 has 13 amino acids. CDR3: CASSPGGRPSQFF.

The chain's CDR3 is CASSPRPYEQYF. V is TRBV7-9 and J is TRBJ2-7; the D call of TRBD1 rests on TCRdb alone, since no DNA is present to check it. Germline assignment: CDR1 SEHNR and CDR2 FQNEAQ (reference sequence). The CDR3 consists of 12 residues.